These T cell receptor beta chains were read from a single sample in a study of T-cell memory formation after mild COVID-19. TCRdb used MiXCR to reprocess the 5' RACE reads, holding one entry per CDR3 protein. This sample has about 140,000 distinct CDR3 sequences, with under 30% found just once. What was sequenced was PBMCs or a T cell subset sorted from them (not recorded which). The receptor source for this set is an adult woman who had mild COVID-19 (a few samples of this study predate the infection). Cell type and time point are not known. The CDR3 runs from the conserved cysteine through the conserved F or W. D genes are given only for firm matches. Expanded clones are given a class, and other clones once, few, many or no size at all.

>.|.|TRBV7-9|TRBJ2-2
CASSSGFLNTGELFF
TGTGCCAGCAGCTCCGGGTTCTTGAACACCGGGGAGCTGTTTTTT
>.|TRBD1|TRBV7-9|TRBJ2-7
CASSSAPGGSYEQYF
TGTGCCAGCAGCTCGGCACCAGGGGGCAGCTACGAGCAGTACTTC
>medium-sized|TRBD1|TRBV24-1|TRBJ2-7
CATSDPDRNEQYF
TGTGCCACCAGTGATCCGGACAGGAACGAGCAGTACTTC
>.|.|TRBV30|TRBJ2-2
CAWSSTGPGELFF
TGTGCCTGGAGTAGTACAGGGCCCGGGGAGCTGTTTTTT
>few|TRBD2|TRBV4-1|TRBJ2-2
CASSQTGTSEAGELFF
TGCGCCAGCAGCCAGACCGGGACTAGCGAGGCCGGGGAGCTGTTTTTT
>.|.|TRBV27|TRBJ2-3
CASSLSGQGGADTQYF
TGTGCCAGCAGTTTATCAGGGCAGGGAGGAGCAGATACGCAGTATTTT
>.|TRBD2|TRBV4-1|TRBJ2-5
CASSQDSAGEETQYF
TGCGCCAGCAGCCAAGATTCAGCGGGGGAAGAGACCCAGTACTTC
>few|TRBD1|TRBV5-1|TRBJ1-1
CASSQETGPAFF
TGCGCCAGCAGCCAAGAGACAGGGCCAGCTTTCTTT
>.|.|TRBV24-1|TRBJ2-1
CATSDFASGRDNEQFF
TGTGCCACCAGTGATTTTGCCAGCGGGCGCGACAATGAGCAGTTCTTC
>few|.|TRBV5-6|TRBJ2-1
CASSLTSGFQQFF
TGTGCCAGCAGCTTAACGTCCGGGTTTCAGCAGTTCTTC
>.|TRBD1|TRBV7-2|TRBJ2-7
CASSSGPGQGIYEQYF
TGTGCCAGCAGCTCCGGACCGGGACAGGGAATTTACGAGCAGTACTTC
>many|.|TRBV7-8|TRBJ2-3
CASSLGGATDTQYF
TGTGCCAGCAGCTTAGGCGGAGCCACAGATACGCAGTATTTT
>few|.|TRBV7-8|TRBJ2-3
CASSSSKAAMTSTDTQYF
TGTGCCAGCAGCTCGTCAAAAGCGGCGATGACTAGCACAGATACGCAGTATTTT
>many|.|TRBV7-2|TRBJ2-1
CASSLGQYNEQFF
TGTGCCAGCAGCTTAGGGCAGTACAATGAGCAGTTCTTC
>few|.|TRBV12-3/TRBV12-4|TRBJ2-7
CASSLGWGYEQYF
TGTGCCAGCAGTTTAGGGTGGGGGTACGAGCAGTACTTC
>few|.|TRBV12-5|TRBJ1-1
CASGLGTWNTEAFF
TGTGCTAGTGGTTTGGGGACGTGGAACACTGAAGCTTTCTTT
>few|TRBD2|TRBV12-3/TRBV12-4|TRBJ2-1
CASSASGGNEQFF
TGCGCCAGCAGCGCTAGCGGGGGAAATGAGCAGTTCTTC
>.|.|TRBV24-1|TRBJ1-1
CATSEAGSTEAFF
TGTGCCACCAGTGAGGCAGGAAGCACTGAAGCTTTCTTT
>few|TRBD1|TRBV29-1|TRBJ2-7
CSVRDRGYEQYF
TGCAGCGTTCGGGACAGGGGCTACGAGCAGTACTTC
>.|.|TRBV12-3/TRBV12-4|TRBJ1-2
CASSSSRGMGQFGYTF
TGTGCCAGCAGTTCCTCCAGGGGTATGGGCCAATTCGGCTACACCTTC
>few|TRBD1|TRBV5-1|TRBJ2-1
CASTPTGAADEQFF
TGCGCCAGCACTCCGACAGGGGCCGCGGATGAGCAGTTCTTC
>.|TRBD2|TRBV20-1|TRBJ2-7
CSARTLTSGSIYEQYF
TGCAGTGCTAGAACTCTAACTAGCGGGAGTATCTACGAGCAGTACTTC
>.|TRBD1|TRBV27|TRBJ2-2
CASGPWSRGHTGELFF
TGTGCCAGCGGCCCATGGTCCAGGGGGCACACCGGGGAGCTGTTTTTT
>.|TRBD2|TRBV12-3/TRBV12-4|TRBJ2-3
CASSAPTTSGVTDTQYF
TGTGCCAGCAGTGCACCCACGACTAGCGGGGTTACAGATACGCAGTATTTT
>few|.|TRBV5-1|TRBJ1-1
CASSWGRGNTEAFF
TGCGCCAGCAGCTGGGGACGGGGGAACACTGAAGCTTTCTTT
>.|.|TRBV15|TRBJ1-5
CATSTRSQPQHF
TGTGCCACCAGCACCCGGAGTCAGCCCCAGCATTTT
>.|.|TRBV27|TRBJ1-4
CASSLGDRLEKLFF
TGTGCCAGCAGTTTAGGAGACAGGCTTGAAAAACTGTTTTTT